The rows below give T cell receptor beta chains drawn from one sample of a study of T cell responses to AZD1222 COVID-19 vaccine. Sequenced by immunoSEQ multiplex PCR; TCRdb stores in-frame clones only, minus some. The repertoire holds some 130,000 clones, with around 92% as singletons. Specimen: peripheral blood, collected 28 days after the second AZD1222 dose. These receptors all stem from an adult who received the AZD1222 COVID-19 vaccine. Both conserved end residues are part of each CDR3. The D gene is left open where the match is weak. The size entry is marked missing in some rows and otherwise reads once, few, many or a size class.

TRBD1	.	TRBJ2-7	TRBV11-2	CASSADRTEQYF	TGTGCCAGCAGCGCGGACAGGACCGAGCAGTACTTC
TRBD1	.	TRBJ2-7	TRBV23-1	CASSRRDRGYEQYF	TGCGCCAGCAGTCGCCGGGACAGGGGCTACGAGCAGTACTTC
.	.	TRBJ2-4	TRBV25-1	CASSEYRGTKNIQYF	TGTGCCAGCAGTGAATACAGGGGAACCAAAAACATTCAGTACTTC
TRBD1	few	TRBJ1-4	TRBV9	CASSVGSGGTNEKLFF	TGTGCCAGCAGCGTAGGGTCAGGGGGCACTAATGAAAAACTGTTTTTT
.	.	TRBJ1-3	TRBV2	CASSDSAEEDTIYF	TGTGCCAGCAGTGACAGTGCGGAGGAGGACACCATATATTTT
.	.	TRBJ2-3	TRBV30	CAWSDTWGGQYF	TGTGCCTGGAGTGATACCTGGGGTGGGCAGTATTTT
.	.	TRBJ1-5	TRBV28	CASIDTRGGQPQHF	TGTGCCAGCATAGATACCAGGGGCGGTCAGCCCCAGCATTTT
TRBD2	.	TRBJ2-1	TRBV27	CASSSGLTSYNEQFF	TGTGCCAGCAGTTCGGGACTAACCTCCTACAATGAGCAGTTCTTC
.	.	TRBJ2-5	TRBV5-4	CASSPPQTGGETQYF	TGTGCCAGCAGCCCCCCCCAGACAGGCGGGGAGACCCAGTACTTC
TRBD2	.	TRBJ2-3	TRBV3-1/TRBV3-2	CASSPTSGRKSDTQYF	TGTGCCAGCAGCCCGACTAGCGGGCGCAAGTCAGATACGCAGTATTTT
.	.	TRBJ1-1	TRBV10-1	CASTTGTDYTEAFF	TGCGCCAGCACTACGGGGACGGATTACACTGAAGCTTTCTTT
TRBD1	.	TRBJ1-3	TRBV11-2	CASSLDRGNGNTIYF	TGTGCCAGCAGCTTAGACAGGGGGAATGGAAACACCATATATTTT
.	.	TRBJ1-1	TRBV7-2	CASSLGAGLNTEAFF	TGTGCCAGCAGCTTGGGGGCAGGGTTGAACACTGAAGCTTTCTTT
.	.	TRBJ2-2	TRBV9	CASSRDRNTGELFF	TGTGCCAGCAGCCGGGACCGCAACACCGGGGAGCTGTTTTTT
TRBD2	.	TRBJ2-1	TRBV27	CASSLSLWEGWFF	TGTGCCAGCAGTTTATCTCTGTGGGAGGGATGGTTCTTC
.	once	TRBJ1-3	TRBV6-5	CASSYSGGSGNTIYF	TGTGCCAGCAGTTACTCGGGGGGAAGTGGAAACACCATATATTTT
TRBD2	.	TRBJ2-7	TRBV7-8	CASSLGLAGGPYEQYF	TGTGCCAGCAGCTTAGGACTAGCGGGAGGACCTTACGAGCAGTACTTC
.	.	TRBJ2-7	TRBV5-1	CASSLGDSPEQYF	TGCGCCAGCAGCTTGGGGGACTCACCCGAGCAGTACTTC
.	few	TRBJ2-2	TRBV24-1	CATSETGELFF	TGTGCCACCAGTGAAACCGGGGAGCTGTTTTTT
.	.	TRBJ1-2	TRBV28	CASRAPSGARPYGYTF	TGTGCCAGCAGGGCCCCCTCAGGGGCGCGTCCTTATGGCTACACCTTC
.	.	TRBJ1-2	TRBV2	CASTGTRGYTF	TGTGCCAGCACCGGGACCCGGGGCTACACCTTC
.	few	TRBJ2-7	TRBV15	CATSHTLTYEQYF	TGTGCCACCAGCCACACACTAACTTACGAGCAGTACTTC
.	once	TRBJ2-1	TRBV6-5	CASRLLADNEQFF	TGTGCCAGCAGGCTCCTGGCGGACAATGAGCAGTTCTTC
.	.	TRBJ1-2	TRBV4-3	CASSQGLGEAYGYTF	TGCGCCAGCAGCCAAGGGCTAGGGGAGGCCTATGGCTACACCTTC
.	once	TRBJ1-2	TRBV30	CAWSGRLNYGYTF	TGTGCCTGGAGTGGACGGCTTAACTATGGCTACACCTTC